Each of the 4 T cell receptor beta chains below was sequenced from the same sample in a study of T cell repertoires in cytomegalovirus infection. TCRdb processed the reads anew with MiXCR; each CDR3 protein has one entry. This table has approximately 170,000 distinct CDR3 sequences, 17% appearing once. The sequencing sample was made of CD8+ T cells from PBMCs. These receptor sequences come from a human donor in good health (CMV status not recorded). Some clones in this sample may be carry-over from other donors' samples.

The V and J genes are TRBV7-9 and TRBJ2-5; 10 nucleotides line up with TRBD2. The CDR3 has 15 amino acids. CDR1 is SEHNR and CDR2 is FQNEAQ in the germline V gene (reference sequence). The trim removed 5 bases at V and 2 bases at J, leaving 5 bases unmatched. The CDR3 spells CASSRLAGVQETQYF. The CDR3 DNA follows: TGTGCCAGCAGCCGCCTAGCGGGGGTACAAGAGACCCAGTACTTC.

This clonotype was seen a handful of times. The V gene is TRBV28, the J gene TRBJ2-1; TRBD2 is a possible D gene (5 bases). The germline V gene has CDR1 MDHEN and CDR2 SYDVKM. Trimming removed 5 bases at V and 8 bases at J, with 13 bases between. This CDR3 comprises 13 residues. This chain's CDR3 is CASSPGKPDEQFF. The CDR3 nucleotides read TGTGCCAGCAGTCCGGGAAAACCCGATGAGCAGTTCTTC.

V gene TRBV7-2 combines with J gene TRBJ2-2; no firm D call. Looked up from germline, CDR1 is SGHTA and CDR2 is FQGNSA. This CDR3 contains 12 residues. V was shortened by 2 bases and J by 8 bases, with 6 bases between the two germline ends. DNA for the CDR3: TGTGCCAGCAGCTTATTCAAAGGGGAGCTGTTTTTT. Protein sequence: CASSLFKGELFF. Based on the CDR3 plus reference TRBV7-2 and TRBJ2-2, the full variable domain is GAGVSQSPSNKVTEKGKDVELRCDPISGHTALYWYRQSLGQGLEFLIYFQGNSAPDKSGLPSDRFSAERTGGSVSTLTIQRTQQEDSAVYLCASSLFKGELFFGEGSRLTVL.

The sample holds a few counts of this clonotype. The chain combines TRBV6-5 with TRBJ1-4, with a possible D match to TRBD1 (5 bases). This CDR3 is built from 13 residues. V was trimmed by 6 bases and J by 5 bases, leaving 10 bases between them. The germline V gene encodes CDR1 MNHEY and CDR2 SVGAGI. The CDR3 sequence is CASSLGTNEKLFF. In nucleotides, the CDR3 is TGTGCCAGCAGCCTAGGGACGAATGAAAAACTGTTTTTT.